Presented here are 23 T cell receptor beta chains from one specimen sequenced in a study of naive and memory T cell subsets. Two oligonucleotides, mixed equimolar, formed the beta constant-region primer covering TRBC1 and TRBC2. Ligated cDNA was amplified by four rounds of PCR with nested alpha and beta constant-region primers and SP2. TCRdb used MiXCR to reprocess the UMI-ligation and nested PCR reads, holding one entry per CDR3 protein. The table lists some 9,700 distinct CDR3 sequences, around 5.4% of them singletons. Sequenced: CD4+ TEMRA cells from blood. Subset described: effector memory re-expressing CD45RA, CD45RA+ CD27-. These receptors came from a human donor in good health.

The gene calls are TRBV5-1 and TRBJ2-1, with TRBD2 identical over 8 bases. CDR3 size: 14 residues. Germline lookup yields CDR1 SGHRS and CDR2 YFSETQ. After removal of 4 bases from V and 5 bases from J, the junction contained 5 bases not matched to a gene. The CDR3 nucleotides read TGCGCCAGCAGCGCCGGGGGGGGCCACAATGAGCAGTTCTTC. Its translation is CASSAGGGHNEQFF. The variable domain in full, completed from reference TRBV5-1 and TRBJ2-1, reads KAGVTQTPRYLIKTRGQQVTLSCSPISGHRSVSWYQQTPGQGLQFLFEYFSETQRNKGNFPGRFSGRQFSNSRSEMNVSTLELGDSALYLCASSAGGGHNEQFFGPGTRLTVL.

The CDR3 spells CASSLTGTHGDTQYF. CDR3 bases: TGTGCCAGCAGCCTCACCGGGACGCACGGAGATACGCAGTATTTT. The rearrangement links TRBV7-3 to TRBJ2-3; the D call may be TRBD1 or TRBD2 (5 bases each). The germline V gene encodes CDR1 SGHTA and CDR2 FQGTGA. V shed 5 bases and J shed 5 bases, with 17 bases lying between them. CDR3 size: 15 residues.

This clonotype was seen many times. The chain couples TRBV2 to TRBJ2-1, with TRBD1 matching 10 bases. From germline, CDR1 is SNHLY and CDR2 FYNNEI. The ends lost 3 bases at V and 6 bases at J; junction bases unmatched: 2. This CDR3 comprises 14 residues. CDR3 region: CASSEDRGGNEQFF. The CDR3 DNA reads TGTGCCAGCAGTGAGGACAGGGGGGGCAATGAGCAGTTCTTC.

The chain has TRBV7-9 and TRBJ1-6; weak D call: TRBD1 (6 bases). The V gene's germline CDR1 is SEHNR and CDR2 FQNEAQ (reference sequence). V was shortened by 5 bases and J by 7 bases, with 12 bases between the two germline ends. This CDR3 has 14 amino acids. In DNA form, the CDR3 reads TGTGCCAGCAGCGCAACAGGGTCCAATTCACCCCTCCACTTT. It yields the protein CASSATGSNSPLHF. Based on the CDR3 plus reference TRBV7-9 and TRBJ1-6, the full variable domain is DTGVSQNPRHKITKRGQNVTFRCDPISEHNRLYWYRQTLGQGPEFLTYFQNEAQLEKSRLLSDRFSAERPKGSFSTLEIQRTEQGDSAMYLCASSATGSNSPLHFGNGTRLTVT.

This clonotype occurred many times. The chain uses TRBV12-3 or TRBV12-4 and TRBJ2-7, with D maybe TRBD1 (6 bases). This CDR3 is built from 12 residues. Trimming removed 6 bases at V and 0 bases at J, with 6 bases between. CDR3 sequence reads: CASRDSSYEQYF. The CDR3, as DNA: TGTGCCAGCAGGGACAGCTCCTACGAGCAGTACTTC.

This clonotype was counted ten times or more. The chain recombines TRBV6-2 or TRBV6-3 with TRBJ1-5, with D possibly matching TRBD1 (5 bases). V lost 4 bases, J lost 0 bases, and 10 bases lay in between. The length of the CDR3 is 15 residues. CDR1 is MNHEY, CDR2 SVGEGT, per germline. The CDR3 region has the DNA TGTGCCAGCAGTTCACAGGTTTATAGCAATCAGCCCCAGCATTTT. It translates to CASSSQVYSNQPQHF.

This clonotype showed up many times. The genes are TRBV5-1 and TRBJ2-1; 11 bases are a match to TRBD2. Germline V lookup: CDR1 SGHRS, CDR2 YFSETQ. This CDR3 comprises 18 residues. J lost 7 bases, V lost 0 bases, and 12 bases had no gene match. CDR3 DNA sequence: TGCGCCAGCAGCTTGGTCAATAGCGGGAGGGCCGTTGGTAATGAGCAGTTCTTC. Translation: CASSLVNSGRAVGNEQFF.

The chain combines TRBV30 with TRBJ2-5, with D hard to call. V lost 0 bases and J lost 5, with 4 bases in between. The CDR3 length is 11 residues. CDR1 is GTSNPN, CDR2 SVGIG, per germline (reference sequence). The CDR3 protein is CAWSVGETQYF. Written as DNA, the CDR3 is TGTGCCTGGAGTGTCGGGGAGACCCAGTACTTC.

The chain uses TRBV7-2 and TRBJ2-5; TRBD2 might be the D (6 bases). The CDR3 totals 15 residues. Germline V gene lookup returns CDR1 SGHTA and CDR2 FQGNSA. V was pared by 1 base and J by 4 bases, with 13 bases between. The CDR3 DNA reads TGTGCCAGCAGCTTAGAGGACTGGAGGGCAGAGACCCAGTACTTC. Its translation: CASSLEDWRAETQYF.

This clonotype has ten or more counts. V and J are TRBV4-3 and TRBJ1-4; D possibly corresponds to TRBD1 (6 bases). CDR3 length: 16 residues. Germline CDR1 and CDR2: LGHNA and YSLEER. Trimming stripped 4 bases from V and 4 bases from J, with 16 bases between. The CDR3 reads CASSPSTTGVNEKLFF. Here the CDR3 DNA reads TGCGCCAGCAGCCCATCTACGACAGGTGTTAATGAAAAACTGTTTTTT.

This clonotype was picked up many times. The rearrangement uses TRBV7-6 and TRBJ1-3, with 8 bases lining up with TRBD1. Germline CDR1 is SGHVS and CDR2 is FNYEAQ. Losses at the gene ends were 5 bases for V and 4 bases for J; bases not matched to a gene: 10. The CDR3 has 16 residues. For the CDR3, the DNA is TGTGCCAGCAGCCCACGACAGGGGAGAACGGGAAACACCATATATTTT. Translated: CASSPRQGRTGNTIYF.

This clonotype was observed many times. CDR3 DNA: TGTGCCAGCTCACCGGCCCTAGTCGGTAGCAATCAGCCCCAGCATTTT. Translated, it gives CASSPALVGSNQPQHF. This chain joins TRBV18 and TRBJ1-5; D remains ambiguous. The CDR3 length is 16 residues. The germline gives CDR1 KGHSH, CDR2 LQKENI. Trimming took 3 bases from V and 0 from J, leaving 12 bases between them.

This clonotype has a count of ten or more. J is TRBJ2-5 and V is TRBV27, with 10 bases identical to TRBD2. The CDR3 contains 15 residues. Germline CDR1 reads MNHEY; CDR2 reads SMNVEV (reference sequence). V was pared by 5 bases and J by 5 bases, with 8 bases of the junction left unmatched. The CDR3 reads CASSEWTAGGETQYF. In nucleotides, the CDR3 is TGTGCCAGCAGTGAGTGGACAGCGGGGGGGGAGACCCAGTACTTC.

The rearrangement joins TRBV7-2 to TRBJ2-7; 8 nucleotides agree with TRBD1. V gave up 1 base and J gave up 3 bases; unmatched junction bases: 2. There are 14 residues in the CDR3. Per the germline V gene, CDR1 is SGHTA and CDR2 is FQGNSA. The CDR3 DNA sequence: TGTGCCAGCAGCTTAGGCAGGGGGCTCTACGAGCAGTACTTC. This gives the protein CASSLGRGLYEQYF.

This clonotype was observed at least ten times. The genes are TRBV3-1 and TRBJ2-7, with D perhaps TRBD1 or TRBD2 (6 bases each). The V end was cut by 3 bases, the J end by 3 bases, with 15 bases between. The CDR3 contains 15 residues. Per the germline V gene, CDR1 is LGHDT and CDR2 is YNNKEL (reference sequence). The CDR3 region has the DNA TGTGCCAGCAGCCATCGGAGGGGGTTGGACTACGAGCAGTACTTC. It specifies CASSHRRGLDYEQYF.

As for this clonotype: This clone may be a read error of a much larger clone one base away. This chain connects TRBV19 to TRBJ2-1; D is perhaps TRBD2 (5 bases). The CDR3 covers 14 residues. Germline loops: CDR1 LNHDA, CDR2 SQIVND (reference sequence). Written as DNA, the CDR3 is TGTGCCAGCATCCGACGAGCCGGGGAGAATGGGCAGTTCTTC. This gives the protein CASIRRAGENGQFF.

The chain couples TRBV4-3 to TRBJ2-7; D perhaps matches TRBD1 (5 bases). Between the trimmed V and J ends, which lost 3 bases and 2 bases, there was a span of 20 bases. CDR1 is LGHNA, CDR2 YSLEER, per germline. The CDR3 spans 17 residues. The CDR3 nucleotides read TGCGCCAGCAGCCAGAAGGCTGGGGCCCCAGGGACCTACGAGCAGTACTTC. This gives the protein CASSQKAGAPGTYEQYF.

V gene TRBV7-3 combines with J gene TRBJ2-6; D is possibly TRBD2 (6 bases). Looked up from germline, CDR1 is SGHTA and CDR2 is FQGTGA. This CDR3 is 17 amino acids long. Trimming left V 2 bases short and J 4 bases short, with 15 bases between. This CDR3 is CASSLRELAFGANVLTF. CDR3 DNA sequence: TGTGCCAGCAGCTTACGGGAGCTCGCATTCGGGGCCAACGTCCTGACTTTC.

This clonotype occurred a few times. The V call is TRBV5-4, the J call TRBJ2-7, with D hard to call. CDR3 length equals 15 residues. Trimming left V 0 bases short and J 1 base short, with 11 bases between. Germline V CDR1 and CDR2: SGHNT, YYREEE (reference sequence). The CDR3 sequence is CASSLAGPLSYEQYF. The CDR3 region has the DNA TGTGCCAGCAGCTTGGCCGGGCCCCTATCCTACGAGCAGTACTTC. Drawing the rest from reference TRBV5-4 and TRBJ2-7, the complete variable domain is ETGVTQSPTHLIKTRGQQVTLRCSSQSGHNTVSWYQQALGQGPQFIFQYYREEENGRGNFPPRFSGLQFPNYSSELNVNALELDDSALYLCASSLAGPLSYEQYFGPGTRLTVT.

CDR3: CASSLGTSGGQTQYF. CDR3 DNA: TGTGCCAGCAGCCTCGGGACTAGCGGGGGCCAGACCCAGTACTTC. The genes are TRBV11-3 and TRBJ2-5, with 14 bases that match TRBD2. The CDR3 runs 15 residues. The V segment lost 5 bases and the J segment 6 bases; nucleotides outside the gene matches: 5. The germline V gene has CDR1 SGHNT and CDR2 YENEEA. The full variable domain, its missing parts supplied by reference TRBV11-3 and TRBJ2-5, is EAGVVQSPRYKIIEKKQPVAFWCNPISGHNTLYWYLQNLGQGPELLIRYENEEAVDDSQLPKDRFSAERLKGVDSTLKIQPAELGDSAVYLCASSLGTSGGQTQYFGPGTRLLVL.

Many counts were recorded for this clonotype. This chain connects TRBV5-1 to TRBJ2-1; perhaps TRBD1 as D (6 bases). V was clipped by 1 base and J by 8 bases, with 22 bases between them. The CDR3 has 17 residues. Germline assignment: CDR1 SGHRS and CDR2 YFSETQ. The CDR3 region has the DNA TGCGCCAGCAGCTTGACTGTAAGGGGGAGTGTTACGGATGAGCAGTTCTTC. Residues: CASSLTVRGSVTDEQFF.

This clonotype was counted only a few times. J is TRBJ2-1 and V is TRBV12-3 or TRBV12-4, with 15 bases aligning to TRBD2. The ends lost 8 bases at V and 0 bases at J; junction bases unmatched: 5. The CDR3 loop spans 17 amino acids. CDR3 in DNA: TGTGCCAGCGCCAGGACTAGCGGGGGGGTCTCCTACAATGAGCAGTTCTTC. Residues: CASARTSGGVSYNEQFF.

CDR3 protein: CASSSHRGPYGYTF. DNA of the CDR3: TGTGCCAGCAGCTCCCACAGGGGGCCCTATGGCTACACCTTC. This rearrangement joins TRBV7-2 to TRBJ1-2; 9 bases match TRBD1. With V trimmed by 4 bases and J by 4 bases, 4 bases remained unmatched. Germline assignment: CDR1 SGHTA and CDR2 FQGNSA. The CDR3 has 14 amino acids. Supplemented by reference TRBV7-2 and TRBJ1-2, the full variable domain reads GAGVSQSPSNKVTEKGKDVELRCDPISGHTALYWYRQSLGQGLEFLIYFQGNSAPDKSGLPSDRFSAERTGGSVSTLTIQRTQQEDSAVYLCASSSHRGPYGYTFGSGTRLTVV.